This T cell receptor (beta chain) emerged from a study of shared clonotypes between healthy human individuals. Study-wide background: The plates for each donor numbered three CD4 naive, three CD4 memory, two CD8 naive and one CD8 memory. Findings and limits, study-wide: Generation probabilities were higher for clonotypes shared across all four sorted-subset donors than for unshared ones.

Concerning this clone itself: Antigen: not known.

Each subset's genomic DNA was shared equally among a number of immunoSEQ plates. Sorted-subset replicate PCR reactions contained approximately 190 ng DNA, corresponding to around 30,000 T cell genomes. The data were produced by immunoSEQ multiplex PCR, yet TCRdb's version contains in-frame clones alone and is incomplete. The repertoire holds approximately 1.5 million clones, 98% seen once, with under 0.45% in the top ten. The V end was cut by 0 bases, the J end by 8 bases, with 15 bases between. The CDR3 totals 15 residues. The V gene's germline CDR1 is SGDLS and CDR2 YYNGEE. The specimen sequenced was naive CD4+ T cells sorted from blood. Subset of the sample: CD45RA+ positively selected. The origin of this receptor is a man in his thirties or forties in good health. The rearrangement uses TRBV9 and TRBJ2-1, with a possible D match to TRBD2 (7 bases). The CDR3 loop reads CASSVEGGGPDEQFF. The DNA of the CDR3 is TGTGCCAGCAGCGTAGAAGGGGGAGGGCCGGATGAGCAGTTCTTC. Full variable domain (rest looked up from reference TRBV9 and TRBJ2-1): DSGVTQTPKHLITATGQRVTLRCSPRSGDLSVYWYQQSLDQGLQFLIQYYNGEERAKGNILERFSAQQFPDLHSELNLSSLELGDSALYFCASSVEGGGPDEQFFGPGTRLTVL.